Sequencing of this T cell receptor beta chain was carried out in a study of cytotoxic CD8 clonotypes in ibrutinib-treated CLL. Study background: Partial response was seen in around 24 patients and complete response in 2; after median 68 months, approximately 14 stayed remitted, around 12 progressed. Whole-study results and caveats: Baseline clonality, higher than in age-matched healthy donors, tracked circulating CD8+ T-cell counts.

Germline V gene data show CDR1 as SGHRS and CDR2 as YFSETQ. V was shortened by 5 bases and J by 0 bases, with 17 bases between the two germline ends. The CDR3 runs to 16 residues. About this clone itself: Its specificity is not known.

Assay used: immunoSEQ multiplex PCR; TCRdb lists only in-frame clones, some missing. The sample lists about 330,000 clones, about 61% occurring once. The chain combines TRBV5-1 with TRBJ1-2; no definite D call. This receptor was identified in a human donor with chronic lymphocytic leukemia. Sequenced here: PBMCs, sampled after 36 months of ibrutinib treatment. As DNA, the CDR3 is TGCGCCAGCAGTACGGGTTCGGCGGGTGCTAACTATGGCTACACCTTC. This sequence encodes CASSTGSAGANYGYTF.